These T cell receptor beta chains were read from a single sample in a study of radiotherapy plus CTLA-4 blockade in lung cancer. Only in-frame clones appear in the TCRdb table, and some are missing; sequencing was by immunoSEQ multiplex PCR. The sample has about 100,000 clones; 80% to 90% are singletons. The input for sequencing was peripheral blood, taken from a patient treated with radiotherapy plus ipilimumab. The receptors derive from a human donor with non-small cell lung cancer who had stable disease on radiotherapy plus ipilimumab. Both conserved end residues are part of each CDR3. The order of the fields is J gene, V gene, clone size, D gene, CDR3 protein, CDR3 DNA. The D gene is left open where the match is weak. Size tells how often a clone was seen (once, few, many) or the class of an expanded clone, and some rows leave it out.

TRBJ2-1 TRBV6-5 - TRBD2 CASRPGLADNEQFF TGTGCCAGCAGGCCGGGACTAGCGGACAATGAGCAGTTCTTC
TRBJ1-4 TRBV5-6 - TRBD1 CASSSRDREGKLFF TGTGCCAGCAGCTCCCGGGACAGGGAGGGAAAACTGTTTTTT
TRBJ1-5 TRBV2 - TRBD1 CASSVSSGQPNQPQHF TGTGCCAGCAGTGTTTCTTCGGGACAGCCTAATCAGCCCCAGCATTTT
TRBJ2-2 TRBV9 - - CASSVVSPTGELFF TGTGCCAGCAGCGTAGTATCCCCGACCGGGGAGCTGTTTTTT
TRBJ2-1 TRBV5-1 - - CASSPLASQHNEQFF TGCGCCAGCAGCCCGCTAGCCTCACAGCACAATGAGCAGTTCTTC
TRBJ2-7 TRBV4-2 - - CASSQDAALVEQYF TGTGCCAGCAGCCAAGACGCTGCGCTAGTCGAGCAGTACTTC
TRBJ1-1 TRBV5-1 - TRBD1 CASSAGTGGAEAFF TGCGCCAGCAGCGCAGGAACAGGGGGGGCTGAAGCTTTCTTT
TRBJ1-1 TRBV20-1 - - CSAPPGFEAFF TGCAGTGCTCCCCCGGGCTTTGAAGCTTTCTTT
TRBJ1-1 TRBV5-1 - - CASSLGWQGEAFF TGCGCCAGCAGCTTGGGATGGCAGGGAGAAGCTTTCTTT
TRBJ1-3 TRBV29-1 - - CSVVVAGNTIYF TGCAGCGTTGTAGTGGCTGGAAACACCATATATTTT
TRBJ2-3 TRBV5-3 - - CARSPPSGPGTDTQYF TGTGCCAGAAGCCCCCCCTCCGGCCCCGGCACAGATACGCAGTATTTT
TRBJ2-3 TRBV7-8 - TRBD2 CASSLVGVGGSTDTQYF TGTGCCAGCAGCTTAGTAGGTGTGGGGGGGAGCACAGATACGCAGTATTTT
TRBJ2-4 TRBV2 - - CASSEGAGNGAKNIQYF TGTGCCAGCAGTGAAGGTGCAGGGAACGGGGCCAAAAACATTCAGTACTTC
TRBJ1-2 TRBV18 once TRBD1 CASSQGQAYGYTF TGTGCCAGCTCACAGGGACAGGCCTATGGCTACACCTTC
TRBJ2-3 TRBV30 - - CAWSKEDTQYF TGTGCCTGGAGCAAGGAAGATACGCAGTATTTT
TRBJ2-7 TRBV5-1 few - CASSLEGPHEQYF TGCGCCAGCAGCTTGGAAGGGCCCCACGAGCAGTACTTC
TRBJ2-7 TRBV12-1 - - CASSSNSYEQYF TGTGCCAGCAGCTCGAATTCCTACGAGCAGTACTTC
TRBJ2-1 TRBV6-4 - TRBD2 CASSLRTSGRNEQFF TGTGCCAGCAGCCTCCGGACTAGCGGGAGAAATGAGCAGTTCTTC
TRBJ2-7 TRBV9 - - CASSDGTSSYEQYF TGTGCCAGCAGCGATGGGACAAGTTCCTACGAGCAGTACTTC
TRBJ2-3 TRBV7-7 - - CASSLGTPGRGTQYF TGTGCTAGCAGCTTAGGGACCCCGGGAAGGGGTACGCAGTATTTT
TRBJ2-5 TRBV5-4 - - CASSSPGEVGTQYF TGTGCCAGCAGCTCGCCCGGGGAGGTGGGGACCCAGTACTTC
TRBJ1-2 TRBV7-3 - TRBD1 CASSHGTAYGYTF TGTGCCAGCAGCCATGGGACAGCCTATGGCTACACCTTC
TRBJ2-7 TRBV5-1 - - CASSLDGYEQYF TGCGCCAGCAGCTTGGACGGCTACGAGCAGTACTTC
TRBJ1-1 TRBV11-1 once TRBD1 CASSFPGQGYRDTEAFF TGTGCCAGCAGCTTCCCGGGACAGGGGTATCGAGACACTGAAGCTTTCTTT
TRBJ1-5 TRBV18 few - CASSPSVWEPQHF TGTGCCAGCTCACCTTCGGTCTGGGAGCCCCAGCATTTT
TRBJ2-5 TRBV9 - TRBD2 CASSVSSGAQETQYF TGTGCCAGCAGCGTTTCTAGCGGGGCGCAAGAGACCCAGTACTTC
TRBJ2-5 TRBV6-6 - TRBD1 CASSYIRGRETQYF TGTGCCAGCAGTTACATCAGGGGGCGGGAGACCCAGTACTTC
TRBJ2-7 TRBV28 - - CASSTQGNYEQYF TGTGCCAGCAGTACGCAGGGAAACTACGAGCAGTACTTC
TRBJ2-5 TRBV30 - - CAWREGLGQETQYF TGTGCCTGGAGGGAGGGGTTGGGGCAAGAGACCCAGTACTTC
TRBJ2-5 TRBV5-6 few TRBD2 CASSFGLAGQETQYF TGTGCCAGCAGCTTTGGGCTAGCGGGGCAGGAGACCCAGTACTTC
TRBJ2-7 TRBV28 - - CASSFYLGSPSYEQYF TGTGCCAGCAGCTTCTACCTTGGGAGTCCCTCCTACGAGCAGTACTTC
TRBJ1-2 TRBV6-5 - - CASSPDLMGGYTF TGTGCCAGCAGTCCCGACTTAATGGGCGGCTACACCTTC
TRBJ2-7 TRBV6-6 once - CASSSTAGSSYEQYF TGTGCCAGCAGTTCGACCGCCGGGAGCTCCTACGAGCAGTACTTC
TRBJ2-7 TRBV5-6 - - CASSQWAGSSYEQYF TGTGCCAGCAGCCAGTGGGCAGGGAGCTCCTACGAGCAGTACTTC
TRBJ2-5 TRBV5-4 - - CASSLVASGETQYF TGTGCCAGCAGCTTGGTTGCGAGCGGGGAGACCCAGTACTTC
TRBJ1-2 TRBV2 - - CASSANQGYGYTF TGTGCCAGCAGTGCGAATCAGGGCTATGGCTACACCTTC
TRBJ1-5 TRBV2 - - CASSPKTGDNQPQHF TGTGCCAGCAGTCCCAAGACAGGAGACAATCAGCCCCAGCATTTT
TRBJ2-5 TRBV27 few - CASSSRARRETQYF TGTGCCAGCAGTTCCAGGGCCCGGAGGGAGACCCAGTACTTC
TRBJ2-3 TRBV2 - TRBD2 CASSVAGVGDTQYF TGTGCCAGCAGTGTGGCGGGAGTGGGAGATACGCAGTATTTT
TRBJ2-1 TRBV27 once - CASTSTPPHNEQFF TGTGCCAGCACCTCGACACCGCCCCACAATGAGCAGTTCTTC
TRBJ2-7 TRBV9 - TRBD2 CASSVGSGLATNEQYF TGTGCCAGCAGCGTAGGTAGTGGACTAGCGACAAACGAGCAGTACTTC
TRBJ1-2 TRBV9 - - CASSVGAPRNGYTF TGTGCCAGCAGCGTGGGGGCCCCAAGGAATGGCTACACCTTC
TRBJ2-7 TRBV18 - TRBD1 CASSPGQPYEQYF TGTGCCAGCTCACCGGGACAGCCCTACGAGCAGTACTTC
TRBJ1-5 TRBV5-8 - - CASSWGYGRGDQPQHF TGTGCCAGCAGCTGGGGCTACGGTCGGGGAGATCAGCCCCAGCATTTT
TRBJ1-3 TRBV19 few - CASRQVSGNTIYF TGTGCCAGTAGACAGGTCTCTGGAAACACCATATATTTT
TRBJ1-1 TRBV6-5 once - CASSKLGGRGTEAFF TGTGCCAGCAGCAAACTAGGGGGTAGGGGCACTGAAGCTTTCTTT
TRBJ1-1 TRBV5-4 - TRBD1 CASSGQGGYTEAFF TGTGCCAGCTCGGGACAGGGAGGTTACACTGAAGCTTTCTTT
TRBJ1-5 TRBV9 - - CASSSQGNSNQPQHF TGTGCCAGCAGCTCACAGGGAAATAGCAATCAGCCCCAGCATTTT
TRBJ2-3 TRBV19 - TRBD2 CASSMGLAVTDTQYF TGTGCCAGTAGTATGGGGCTAGCGGTCACAGATACGCAGTATTTT
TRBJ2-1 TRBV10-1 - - CASSESRGYNEQFF TGCGCCAGCAGTGAGTCGAGGGGGTACAATGAGCAGTTCTTC
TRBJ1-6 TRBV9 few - CASSPRGGNSPLHF TGTGCCAGCAGCCCCAGGGGTGGTAATTCACCCCTCCACTTT
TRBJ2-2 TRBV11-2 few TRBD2 CASSLLAGGELFF TGTGCCAGCAGCTTACTAGCGGGGGGGGAGCTGTTTTTT